This passage covers 14 T cell receptor beta chains from one sample sequenced in a study of T cell repertoires in cytomegalovirus infection. TCRdb re-called the reads through MiXCR, storing one row per CDR3 protein. The repertoire holds around 740,000 distinct CDR3 sequences, 35% seen once, with under 3% in the top ten. Material: PBMCs. The receptors shown here come from a human donor in good health (CMV status not recorded). Some clones in this sample may be carry-over from other donors' samples.

The gene calls are TRBV6-2 or TRBV6-3 and TRBJ1-6; D uncertain. The CDR3 length is 15 residues. V lost 2 bases and J lost 10, with 15 bases in between. Germline CDR1 reads MNHEY; CDR2 reads SVGEGT. The CDR3 DNA is TGTGCCAGCAGTTACCTCGACACGACTGGATCACCCCTCCACTTT. Encoded protein: CASSYLDTTGSPLHF.

Details on this clonotype: The junction differs from germline at one of its ends, possibly a read error. The V gene is TRBV27, the J gene TRBJ1-1; perhaps TRBD1 as D (5 bases). Germline assignment: CDR1 MNHEY and CDR2 SMNVEV (reference sequence). CDR3 size: 12 residues. The CDR3 sequence is CASSLTGQEACF. CDR3 coding DNA: TGTGCCAGCAGTTTAACAGGCCAGGAAGCTTGCTTT.

This clonotype was counted only a few times. CDR3 nucleotide sequence: TGTGCCAGCAGCTTAGGGGAGGGCGAGACCCAGTACTTC. It yields the protein CASSLGEGETQYF. The rearrangement joins TRBV28 to TRBJ2-5, with 7 bases fitting TRBD2. Unmatched junction bases numbered 6, after V lost 6 bases and J lost 5 bases. Per germline, CDR1 MDHEN and CDR2 SYDVKM. This CDR3 has 13 residues.

The chain links TRBV24-1 to TRBJ1-1; tentatively, D is TRBD1 (5 bases). V lost 4 bases and J lost 5, with 10 bases in between. The CDR3 consists of 13 residues. Germline lookup yields CDR1 KGHDR and CDR2 SFDVKD. CDR3 loop: CATSDPRGTEAFF. CDR3 bases: TGTGCCACCAGTGACCCAAGGGGTACTGAAGCTTTCTTT.

This clonotype was seen more than once but under ten times. The chain recombines TRBV7-8 with TRBJ1-5; the D is unclear. Trimming took 5 bases from V and 4 from J, leaving 12 bases between them. The CDR3 runs to 14 residues. CDR1 SGHVS and CDR2 FQNEAQ come from the germline V gene. Here the CDR3 DNA reads TGTGCCAGCAGCAACCTGTATGATAATCAGCCCCAGCATTTT. This codes for CASSNLYDNQPQHF.

The V gene is TRBV6-2 or TRBV6-3, the J gene TRBJ2-1; TRBD2 agrees at 11 bases. With V trimmed by 2 bases and J by 6 bases, 9 bases remained unmatched. This CDR3 is 17 amino acids long. The germline V gene has CDR1 MNHEY and CDR2 SVGEGT. The CDR3: CASSYQALAGGSNEQFF. CDR3 DNA: TGTGCCAGCAGTTACCAAGCTCTAGCGGGGGGCTCCAATGAGCAGTTCTTC.

With respect to this clonotype: It is likely a read error, because the conserved phenylalanine at the end of the CDR3 is missing. The V gene is TRBV7-8, the J gene TRBJ1-1; no clear D. The CDR3 covers 15 residues. With 5 bases removed from V and 3 bases from J, the gap between germline ends came to 16 bases. Germline loops: CDR1 SGHVS, CDR2 FQNEAQ. The CDR3 protein is CASSPGVGSYTEAFC. For the CDR3, the DNA is TGTGCCAGCAGCCCTGGGGTTGGGTCATACACTGAAGCTTTCTGT.

In regard to this clonotype: Compared with germline, one end of the junction differs, possibly owing to a read error. The V call is TRBV10-2, the J call TRBJ2-7; D is unclear. Germline values: CDR1 WSHSY, CDR2 SAAADI. The CDR3 totals 13 residues. CDR3 in DNA: TGCGACAGCAGTGGCGAGATTTCCTACGAGCAGTACTTC. Its protein product is CDSSGEISYEQYF.

This clonotype was counted between two and nine times. The chain employs TRBV30 and TRBJ1-5, with no clear D. V was shortened by 2 bases and J by 0 bases, with 11 bases between the two germline ends. The length of the CDR3 is 15 residues. The V gene's germline CDR1 is GTSNPN and CDR2 SVGIG (reference sequence). The CDR3 region is CAWSLRLSSNQPQHF. As DNA, the CDR3 is TGTGCCTGGAGTCTCAGGCTATCTAGCAATCAGCCCCAGCATTTT.

This sequence joins TRBV4-2 and TRBJ2-5; 7 bases are shared with TRBD2. Germline CDR1 LGHNA, CDR2 YNFKEQ. J was trimmed by 1 base and V by 4 bases; bases with no gene match: 9. The CDR3 is 16 amino acids. This CDR3 is CASSPEEGGFQETQYF. The CDR3, as DNA: TGTGCCAGCAGCCCTGAGGAGGGAGGGTTCCAAGAGACCCAGTACTTC.

A few counts support this clonotype. This sequence joins TRBV2 and TRBJ2-3, with 12 nucleotides matching TRBD1. CDR3 length: 17 amino acids. Per the germline V gene, CDR1 is SNHLY and CDR2 is FYNNEI. Trimming cost V 5 bases and J 0 bases; bases outside gene matches: 6. The CDR3 is CASSTWDRGRSTDTQYF. The CDR3 bases are TGTGCCAGCAGTACCTGGGACAGGGGGCGCAGCACAGATACGCAGTATTTT.

This clonotype was observed many times. V usage is TRBV7-3 and J usage is TRBJ2-5; a weak D match, TRBD1 (5 bases). Germline V gene lookup returns CDR1 SGHTA and CDR2 FQGTGA. The V end lost 2 bases, the J end lost 1 base, and 11 bases lay between the germline ends. The CDR3 sequence is 15 residues long. CDR3 region: CASSLGGGAQETQYF. Written as DNA, the CDR3 is TGTGCCAGCAGCTTAGGTGGTGGGGCCCAAGAGACCCAGTACTTC.

V and J are TRBV20-1 and TRBJ2-7; unclear D gene. Germline lookup yields CDR1 DFQATT and CDR2 SNEGSKA (reference sequence). Trimming took off 3 bases at V and 1 base at J, with 13 bases between the two ends. The CDR3 loop spans 14 amino acids. In nucleotides, the CDR3 is TGCAGTGCTAGTAGGTCGACCGGATCCTACGAGCAGTACTTC. Residues: CSASRSTGSYEQYF.

This chain joins TRBV5-4 and TRBJ1-2; TRBD1 agrees at 7 bases. CDR1 SGHNT and CDR2 YYREEE come from the germline V gene (reference sequence). The V gene end was trimmed by 0 bases and the J gene end by 5 bases; junction bases not matched to a gene: 4. CDR3 size: 14 residues. CDR3 region: CASSLAGQLYGYTF. The CDR3, as DNA: TGTGCCAGCAGCTTGGCGGGACAGCTTTATGGCTACACCTTC.